This TCR beta chain was observed in a study of T cell changes during pregnancy in multiple sclerosis. Sequenced by immunoSEQ multiplex PCR; TCRdb stores in-frame clones only, minus some. The table lists about 67,000 clones, approximately 90% of them singletons. The table lists this clone with a few counts. The CDR3 is 16 amino acids. Trimming pared 4 bases from V and 5 bases from J, leaving 18 bases between. CDR1 and CDR2 from the germline V gene are MGHRA and YSYEKL. The chain couples TRBV4-1 to TRBJ1-5, with D perhaps TRBD1 (6 bases). The TCR sequence derives from a female donor with multiple sclerosis, enrolled in a pregnancy study. This material consisted of peripheral blood, taken in the second trimester of pregnancy. DNA of the CDR3: TGCGCCAGCAGCCTATGGGACAATCCTTCCGATCAGCCCCAGCATTTT. It specifies CASSLWDNPSDQPQHF.